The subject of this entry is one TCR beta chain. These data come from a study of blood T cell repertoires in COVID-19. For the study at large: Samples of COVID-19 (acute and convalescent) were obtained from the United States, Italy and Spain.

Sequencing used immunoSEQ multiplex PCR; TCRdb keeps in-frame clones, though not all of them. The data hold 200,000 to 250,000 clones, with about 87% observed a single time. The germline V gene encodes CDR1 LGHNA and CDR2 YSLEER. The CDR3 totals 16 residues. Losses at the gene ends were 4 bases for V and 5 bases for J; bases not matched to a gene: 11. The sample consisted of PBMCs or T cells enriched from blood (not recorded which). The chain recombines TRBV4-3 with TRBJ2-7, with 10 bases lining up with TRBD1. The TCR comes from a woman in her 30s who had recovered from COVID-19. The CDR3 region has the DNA TGCGCCAGCAGCCGGACTTACCGGGACAGGGGAGACGAGCAGTACTTC. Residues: CASSRTYRDRGDEQYF.